This is a list of T cell receptor beta chains from one sample in a study of cytomegalovirus exposure and HLA in healthy donors. Sequencing used immunoSEQ multiplex PCR; TCRdb keeps in-frame clones, though not all of them. The sample lists about 180,000 clones; 78% were seen once. The material sequenced was PBMCs. The receptor set was obtained from a woman between 45 and 65 years old in good health and CMV-seropositive. Both conserved end residues are part of each CDR3. Fields, in order: V gene, D gene, clone size, J gene, CDR3 DNA, CDR3 protein. A D gene is named only where the DNA matches it firmly. Not every row has a clone size; where given, it reads once, few, many or a size class.

V: TRBV2; D: TRBD2; size: .; J: TRBJ2-2; DNA: TGTGCCAGCAGTGAAGCCCCGGGGGGGACCGGGGAGCTGTTTTTT; CDR3: CASSEAPGGTGELFF
V: TRBV12-2; D: .; size: few; J: TRBJ1-1; DNA: TGTGCAAGTCGCTTGGCGGACAGGAGGAACACTGAAGCTTTCTTT; CDR3: CASRLADRRNTEAFF
V: TRBV5-1; D: TRBD2; size: .; J: TRBJ2-7; DNA: TGCGCCAGCAGCTTAGCCGGGACTAGCAACGAGCAGTACTTC; CDR3: CASSLAGTSNEQYF
V: TRBV5-6; D: TRBD1; size: .; J: TRBJ2-7; DNA: TGTGCCAGCAGCTTGGACAGGGGCCACGAGCAGTACTTC; CDR3: CASSLDRGHEQYF
V: TRBV5-6; D: TRBD1; size: .; J: TRBJ2-7; DNA: TGTGCCAGCAGCTTGGGGACAGGGACCTTCACCGACGAGCAGTACTTC; CDR3: CASSLGTGTFTDEQYF
V: TRBV19; D: .; size: .; J: TRBJ1-5; DNA: TGTGCCAGTAGTCGGCAGGCTGAAAATCAGCCCCAGCATTTT; CDR3: CASSRQAENQPQHF
V: TRBV5-1; D: TRBD1; size: .; J: TRBJ1-1; DNA: TGCGCCAGCAGGCGGACAGGGGACGGGGGGGTAATTCACACTGAAGCTTTCTTT; CDR3: CASRRTGDGGVIHTEAFF
V: TRBV5-1; D: TRBD1; size: .; J: TRBJ1-2; DNA: TGCGCCAGCAGCTTCGACAGGGGGCATGGCTACACCTTC; CDR3: CASSFDRGHGYTF
V: TRBV10-3; D: .; size: .; J: TRBJ2-3; DNA: TGTGCCATCTCATTGCAGGGTGGGACAGATACGCAGTATTTT; CDR3: CAISLQGGTDTQYF
V: TRBV29-1; D: TRBD1; size: .; J: TRBJ1-1; DNA: TGCAGCGTTGAGGATACAGGGGGCACTGAAGCTTTCTTT; CDR3: CSVEDTGGTEAFF
V: TRBV4-1; D: TRBD1; size: .; J: TRBJ2-7; DNA: TGCGCCAGCAGTTGGACAGGGGGCGACGAGGACCACGAGCAGTACTTC; CDR3: CASSWTGGDEDHEQYF
V: TRBV20-1; D: TRBD1; size: .; J: TRBJ1-5; DNA: TGCAGTGCTAGGGGGACAGGGGATAACGCATTT; CDR3: CSARGTGDNAF
V: TRBV7-9; D: TRBD1; size: .; J: TRBJ2-3; DNA: TGTGCCAGCAGCTTTCGCCAGGGGGTCGAGACAGATACGCAGTATTTT; CDR3: CASSFRQGVETDTQYF
V: TRBV4-1; D: .; size: .; J: TRBJ1-1; DNA: TGCGCCAGCAGCCAGGGCAGGGCTGAAGCTTTCTTT; CDR3: CASSQGRAEAFF
V: TRBV5-4; D: .; size: .; J: TRBJ1-5; DNA: TGTGCCAGCAGCTTTTGGGGCTCGGACAATCAGCCCCAGCATTTT; CDR3: CASSFWGSDNQPQHF
V: TRBV5-1; D: .; size: .; J: TRBJ2-2; DNA: TGCGCCAGCAGCTTACAGGGCCCCGGGGAGCTGTTTTTT; CDR3: CASSLQGPGELFF
V: TRBV11-3; D: .; size: .; J: TRBJ1-6; DNA: TGTGCCAGCAGCTTGGGGGGGGCTAATTCACCCCTCCACTTT; CDR3: CASSLGGANSPLHF
V: TRBV6-5; D: TRBD1; size: .; J: TRBJ1-1; DNA: TGTGCCATCAGTGCGGGACAGGGGGTGAACACTGAAGCTTTCTTT; CDR3: CAISAGQGVNTEAFF
V: TRBV18; D: TRBD2; size: .; J: TRBJ2-5; DNA: TGTGCCAGCTCTCTAGGACTAGCGGGGAGACAAGAGACCCAGTACTTC; CDR3: CASSLGLAGRQETQYF
V: TRBV6-1; D: .; size: .; J: TRBJ1-4; DNA: TGTGCCAGCAGGGAAAACAGGGTTAATGAAAAACTGTTTTTT; CDR3: CASRENRVNEKLFF
V: TRBV5-1; D: .; size: .; J: TRBJ2-7; DNA: TGCGCCAGCAGCTTGGACGGCAGGCGAGACGAGCAGTACTTC; CDR3: CASSLDGRRDEQYF
V: TRBV5-1; D: TRBD1; size: .; J: TRBJ1-1; DNA: TGCGCCAGCAGTCTGGGACAGGGGAGCCCTGAAGCTTTCTTT; CDR3: CASSLGQGSPEAFF
V: TRBV7-9; D: .; size: .; J: TRBJ2-3; DNA: TGTGCCAGCAGCTTAGTAGGGGGGGCCCGCACAGATACGCAGTATTTT; CDR3: CASSLVGGARTDTQYF
V: TRBV5-1; D: TRBD1; size: .; J: TRBJ2-1; DNA: TGCGCCAGCAGCTCCGGACAGGGCGTGAGTACCTATAATGAGCAGTTCTTC; CDR3: CASSSGQGVSTYNEQFF
V: TRBV18; D: TRBD2; size: .; J: TRBJ2-1; DNA: TGTGCCAGCTCACCAACGAACCTTAGCGGGGAGCAGTTCTTC; CDR3: CASSPTNLSGEQFF
V: TRBV5-1; D: .; size: once; J: TRBJ1-2; DNA: TGCGCCAGCAGCGGGGAGGGCAGGGGAGGCGATGGCTACACCTTC; CDR3: CASSGEGRGGDGYTF
V: TRBV11-2; D: .; size: .; J: TRBJ1-6; DNA: TGTGCCAGCAGCTTATGGGGGGGCTGGGGTAATTCACCCCTCCACTTT; CDR3: CASSLWGGWGNSPLHF
V: TRBV6-6; D: .; size: .; J: TRBJ1-2; DNA: TGTGCCAGCAGTCTAACAGGGTATGGCTACACCTTC; CDR3: CASSLTGYGYTF
V: TRBV14; D: .; size: once; J: TRBJ2-1; DNA: TGTGCCAGCAGCCCAATCCTGGGGGCCGGGAATGAGCAGTTCTTC; CDR3: CASSPILGAGNEQFF
V: TRBV19; D: .; size: once; J: TRBJ1-2; DNA: TGTGCCAGTATCTCCCAAGCGGGGGGCTATGGCTACACCTTC; CDR3: CASISQAGGYGYTF
V: TRBV13; D: .; size: .; J: TRBJ2-1; DNA: TGTGCCAGCAGCTTAGAGGGAGCCTTCGGGCACAATGAGCAGTTCTTC; CDR3: CASSLEGAFGHNEQFF
V: TRBV30; D: .; size: .; J: TRBJ1-2; DNA: TGTGCCTGGAGTGTGGGGCAGAACTATGGCTACATCTTC; CDR3: CAWSVGQNYGYIF
V: TRBV18; D: .; size: once; J: TRBJ2-5; DNA: TGTGCCAGCTCACCGGGGCCAGTCCAAGAGACCCAGTACTTC; CDR3: CASSPGPVQETQYF
V: TRBV5-6; D: .; size: .; J: TRBJ2-7; DNA: TGTGCCAGCAGCTTGAGGCTAGCGTGGGAGCAGTACTTC; CDR3: CASSLRLAWEQYF
V: TRBV4-2; D: .; size: .; J: TRBJ1-3; DNA: TGTGCCAGCAGCCAAGGCAAGCGCGCTGGAAACACCATATATTTT; CDR3: CASSQGKRAGNTIYF
V: TRBV5-1; D: .; size: .; J: TRBJ1-1; DNA: TGCGCCAGCAGCTTGTTAATGTCTGTCAACACTGAAGCTTTCTTT; CDR3: CASSLLMSVNTEAFF
V: TRBV27; D: .; size: .; J: TRBJ1-1; DNA: TGTGCCAGCAGCTTGGCGGGGGTGGACTCTGAAGCTTTCTTT; CDR3: CASSLAGVDSEAFF
V: TRBV5-4; D: .; size: .; J: TRBJ2-5; DNA: TGTGCCAGCAGCCCCCGCGGTCAAGAGACCCAGTACTTC; CDR3: CASSPRGQETQYF
V: TRBV13; D: TRBD2; size: .; J: TRBJ2-7; DNA: TGTGCCAGCAGCTTAGGCGGGGGGTCCATTTACGAGCAGTACTTC; CDR3: CASSLGGGSIYEQYF
V: TRBV6-1; D: .; size: .; J: TRBJ1-4; DNA: TGTGCCAGCAGGGAGATGTTGTATAATGAAAAACTGTTTTTT; CDR3: CASREMLYNEKLFF
V: TRBV9; D: .; size: .; J: TRBJ2-3; DNA: TGTGCCAGCAGCGTAGCTTGGGGAGGGGGGGAGTCACCAGATACGCAGTATTTT; CDR3: CASSVAWGGGESPDTQYF
V: TRBV11-2; D: .; size: .; J: TRBJ1-4; DNA: TGTGCCAGCAGCTTCCGGACAGTACCTAATGAAAAACTGTTTTTT; CDR3: CASSFRTVPNEKLFF
V: TRBV25-1; D: TRBD1; size: few; J: TRBJ2-7; DNA: TGTGCCAGCAGAGCCTCCGGGACAGGCGATTACGAGCAGTACTTC; CDR3: CASRASGTGDYEQYF
V: TRBV19; D: .; size: .; J: TRBJ1-5; DNA: TGTGCCAGTAGTTCCGGGACACATCAGCCCCAGCATTTT; CDR3: CASSSGTHQPQHF
V: TRBV5-1; D: TRBD2; size: once; J: TRBJ2-3; DNA: TGCGCCAGCAACGGACTAGCGGGGACGGCAGATACGCAGTATTTT; CDR3: CASNGLAGTADTQYF
V: TRBV6-5; D: .; size: .; J: TRBJ1-2; DNA: TGTGCCAGCAGTTACTCCAGGGCTAGGAACTATGGCTACACCTTC; CDR3: CASSYSRARNYGYTF
V: TRBV30; D: TRBD2; size: once; J: TRBJ2-7; DNA: TGTGCCTGGAAATCGGGACTAAAGCCCGGCGCCGAGCAGTACTTC; CDR3: CAWKSGLKPGAEQYF
V: TRBV5-1; D: .; size: once; J: TRBJ1-2; DNA: TGCGCCAGCAGCTTGGGGGACACTTCGAGGCATGGCTACACCTTC; CDR3: CASSLGDTSRHGYTF
V: TRBV30; D: .; size: .; J: TRBJ2-3; DNA: TGTGCCTGGAGTTGGGGGCAGGGCACAGATACGCAGTATTTT; CDR3: CAWSWGQGTDTQYF
V: TRBV29-1; D: TRBD1; size: .; J: TRBJ1-2; DNA: TGCAGCGTTGGCCGGGACAGGGTTCTCGGCTACACCTTC; CDR3: CSVGRDRVLGYTF
V: TRBV2; D: TRBD1; size: once; J: TRBJ1-5; DNA: TGTGCCAGCAGCTGGGACAGGACTTTCCAGCCCCAGCATTTT; CDR3: CASSWDRTFQPQHF
V: TRBV12-5; D: TRBD2; size: .; J: TRBJ2-3; DNA: TGTGCTAGTGGTGCGGGGGGCCCCCCGGATACGCAGTATTTT; CDR3: CASGAGGPPDTQYF